The source of this T cell receptor (beta chain) is a study of T cell responses to AZD1222 COVID-19 vaccine. The study, taken as a whole, reports: Baseline testing showed seropositivity in only a handful of AZD1222 recipients.

Of note for this clone: The target antigen is unknown.

Measured with immunoSEQ multiplex PCR; TCRdb has only the in-frame clones, and not every one. Found here are roughly 270,000 clones, about 94% of them singletons; the top ten hold approximately 0.52%. Germline V gene data show CDR1 as SGHTA and CDR2 as FQGNSA. Trimming took off 1 base at V and 5 bases at J, with 6 bases between the two ends. The CDR3 loop spans 12 amino acids. The chain links TRBV7-2 to TRBJ2-7; D remains unclear. This receptor was identified in an adult who received the AZD1222 COVID-19 vaccine. Sequenced here: peripheral blood, sampled 28 days after the second AZD1222 dose. The DNA for the CDR3 is TGTGCCAGCAGCTTAGAGAACCACGAGCAGTACTTC. The encoded protein is CASSLENHEQYF. The full variable domain, its missing parts supplied by reference TRBV7-2 and TRBJ2-7, is GAGVSQSPSNKVTEKGKDVELRCDPISGHTALYWYRQSLGQGLEFLIYFQGNSAPDKSGLPSDRFSAERTGGSVSTLTIQRTQQEDSAVYLCASSLENHEQYFGPGTRLTVT.